This TCR beta chain was retrieved from a study of pediatric ulcerative colitis. The survey-level immunoSEQ assay was used. Each sample received Survey-level depth of up to 500,000 reads. Clones were sequenced by immunoSEQ multiplex PCR, and TCRdb holds only the in-frame ones, with some missing. Here the sample spans roughly 25,000 clones, approximately 71% being singletons. The study's findings and limits: Acute severe colitis showed lower rectal diversity from clonal expansions.

The rectum was sampled with one to two pinch biopsies at colonoscopy. Ulcerative colitis patients received no immunosuppressive medication before the diagnostic colonoscopy. A note on this clone: Its specificity is unknown.

V shed 5 bases and J 7 bases; nucleotides not matched to a gene: 7. The CDR3 consists of 14 residues. Germline V gene data show CDR1 as SGHRS and CDR2 as YFSETQ. The clonotype was recovered from a boy between 10 and 17 years old with severe ulcerative colitis. The rearrangement links TRBV5-1 to TRBJ2-7; 12 nucleotides align to TRBD1. The specimen sequenced was gut tissue. The CDR3 is CASRTGQGAGEQYF. The CDR3 DNA follows: TGCGCCAGCAGGACGGGACAGGGGGCGGGGGAGCAGTACTTC.